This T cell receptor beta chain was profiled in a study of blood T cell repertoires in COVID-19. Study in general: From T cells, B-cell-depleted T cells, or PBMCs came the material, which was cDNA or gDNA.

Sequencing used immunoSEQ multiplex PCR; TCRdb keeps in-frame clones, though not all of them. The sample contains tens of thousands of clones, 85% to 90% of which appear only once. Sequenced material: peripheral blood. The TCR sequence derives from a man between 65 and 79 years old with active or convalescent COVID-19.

CDR3 residues: CATSREDRGQNTQYF. The CDR3 DNA follows: TGTGCCACCAGCAGAGAGGACAGGGGGCAAAATACGCAGTATTTT. This chain joins TRBV15 and TRBJ2-3, with 11 bases identical to TRBD1. CDR1 and CDR2 from the germline V gene are LNHNV and YYDKDF (reference sequence). With V trimmed by 0 bases and J by 7 bases, 3 bases remained unmatched. CDR3 length equals 15 residues.